Following are 17 T cell receptor beta chains from one sample sequenced in a study of T cell responses to AZD1222 COVID-19 vaccine. Sequencing used immunoSEQ multiplex PCR; TCRdb keeps in-frame clones, though not all of them. This table has about 140,000 clones, roughly 92% appearing once. This material consisted of peripheral blood, taken on day 0 of AZD1222 vaccination. These receptors came from an adult in good health.

The chain employs TRBV18 and TRBJ1-2; TRBD1 aligns across 7 bases. Per the germline V gene, CDR1 is KGHSH and CDR2 is LQKENI. Germline trimming cut 6 bases from V and 3 bases from J; bases unmatched to any gene: 7. The CDR3 totals 14 residues. This chain's CDR3 is CASSPGQEHYGYTF. For the CDR3, the DNA is TGTGCCAGCTCCCCCGGACAGGAACACTATGGCTACACCTTC. The complete variable domain, with remaining parts taken from reference TRBV18 and TRBJ1-2, reads NAGVMQNPRHLVRRRGQEARLRCSPMKGHSHVYWYRQLPEEGLKFMVYLQKENIIDESGMPKERFSAEFPKEGPSILRIQQVVRGDSAAYFCASSPGQEHYGYTFGSGTRLTVV.

The rearrangement links TRBV30 to TRBJ1-5, with TRBD1 as a possible D gene (6 bases). This CDR3 is 15 amino acids long. Trimming removed 3 bases from V and 6 bases from J, with 18 bases in between. Germline V gene sequence: CDR1 GTSNPN, CDR2 SVGIG (reference sequence). In nucleotides, the CDR3 is TGTGCCTGGAGACAAACTGGGGGGCTGGGTCAGCCCCAGCATTTT. Amino acid sequence: CAWRQTGGLGQPQHF.

This sequence joins TRBV6-5 and TRBJ1-2, with 7 bases aligning to TRBD1. This CDR3 region has 13 residues. The V gene's germline CDR1 is MNHEY and CDR2 SVGAGI. Losses at the gene ends were 7 bases for V and 8 bases for J; bases not matched to a gene: 10. As DNA, the CDR3 is TGTGCCAGCAATACCAGGGACAGAGCGGGCTACACCTTC. Translating gives CASNTRDRAGYTF.

This clone was picked up one time. The chain combines TRBV4-3 with TRBJ1-5, with D perhaps TRBD1 (5 bases). The CDR3 loop spans 15 amino acids. Germline V gene data show CDR1 as LGHNA and CDR2 as YSLEER. The V and J ends lost 0 bases and 2 bases respectively, with 8 bases between them. The CDR3 protein is CASSQDLQGNQPQHF. The CDR3 nucleotides read TGCGCCAGCAGCCAAGATTTACAGGGCAATCAGCCCCAGCATTTT.

The chain recombines TRBV30 with TRBJ2-7; D possibly corresponds to TRBD2 (5 bases). The CDR3 loop spans 11 amino acids. Germline CDR1 GTSNPN, CDR2 SVGIG (reference sequence). V lost 2 bases and J lost 3, with 5 bases in between. The CDR3 coding sequence is TGTGCCTGGAGTAGCGGCTACGAGCAGTACTTC. Protein product: CAWSSGYEQYF.

V and J are TRBV19 and TRBJ2-2; tentatively, D is TRBD1 (5 bases). V shed 2 bases and J shed 3 bases, with 16 bases lying between them. From germline, CDR1 is LNHDA and CDR2 SQIVND (reference sequence). This CDR3 contains 17 residues. The CDR3 here is CASSIPLAWGDTGELFF. Written as DNA, the CDR3 is TGTGCCAGTAGTATACCCCTGGCGTGGGGCGACACCGGGGAGCTGTTTTTT. Based on the CDR3 plus reference TRBV19 and TRBJ2-2, the full variable domain is DGGITQSPKYLFRKEGQNVTLSCEQNLNHDAMYWYRQDPGQGLRLIYYSQIVNDFQKGDIAEGYSVSREKKESFPLTVTSAQKNPTAFYLCASSIPLAWGDTGELFFGEGSRLTVL.

This clone showed up just once. This chain connects TRBV7-3 to TRBJ2-1, with 10 bases lining up with TRBD2. V was clipped by 4 bases and J by 8 bases; unmatched bases: 11. This CDR3 is built from 16 residues. CDR1 and CDR2 from the germline V gene are SGHTA and FQGTGA. CDR3 nucleotides: TGTGCCAGCAGCTCCCAACCGGGACTAGCGTTAGATGAGCAGTTCTTC. Translated: CASSSQPGLALDEQFF.

The genes are TRBV19 and TRBJ2-2, with a tentative D call TRBD2 (6 bases). Germline CDR1 reads LNHDA; CDR2 reads SQIVND (reference sequence). This CDR3 has 15 residues. Trimming cost V 4 bases and J 0 bases, with 9 bases left between them. The CDR3 protein is CASSNAGSNTGELFF. Written as DNA, the CDR3 is TGTGCCAGTAGTAATGCGGGATCGAACACCGGGGAGCTGTTTTTT.

This clone has only one observation. The rearrangement joins TRBV9 to TRBJ2-5; 7 bases agree with TRBD2. Trimming cost V 6 bases and J 3 bases; bases outside gene matches: 11. The CDR3 contains 15 residues. Per germline, CDR1 SGDLS and CDR2 YYNGEE. The CDR3 loop reads CASNQWGGDEETQYF. The CDR3 DNA is TGTGCCAGCAACCAATGGGGGGGGGACGAAGAGACCCAGTACTTC. The full variable domain, completed using reference TRBV9 and TRBJ2-5, is DSGVTQTPKHLITATGQRVTLRCSPRSGDLSVYWYQQSLDQGLQFLIQYYNGEERAKGNILERFSAQQFPDLHSELNLSSLELGDSALYFCASNQWGGDEETQYFGPGTRLLVL.

The chain couples TRBV18 to TRBJ2-7; 14 bases match TRBD2. Trimming cost V 4 bases and J 0 bases; bases outside gene matches: 8. The V gene's germline CDR1 is KGHSH and CDR2 LQKENI. CDR3 length equals 18 residues. The CDR3 region has the DNA TGTGCCAGCTCACAGGGACTAGCGGGAGTAGGGGCCTCCTACGAGCAGTACTTC. Translated: CASSQGLAGVGASYEQYF.

This rearrangement joins TRBV13 to TRBJ1-1; 9 nucleotides agree with TRBD1. V was clipped by 5 bases and J by 3 bases; unmatched bases: 10. This CDR3 contains 16 residues. CDR1 PRHDT and CDR2 FYEKMQ come from the germline V gene (reference sequence). The CDR3 spells CASSPKTGGVYTEAFF. The CDR3 bases are TGTGCCAGCAGCCCCAAGACAGGGGGTGTGTACACTGAAGCTTTCTTT.

The chain carries TRBV5-6 and TRBJ1-1, with 9 nucleotides matching TRBD1. The CDR3 runs to 15 residues. CDR1 is SGHDT and CDR2 is YYEEEE in the germline V gene. Trimming at V came to 4 bases and at J to 3 bases, leaving 7 bases not matched to a gene. Here the CDR3 DNA reads TGTGCCAGCAGCCGCGGGACAGGGTTTGACACTGAAGCTTTCTTT. Translation gives CASSRGTGFDTEAFF. The whole variable domain, filled in from reference TRBV5-6 and TRBJ1-1, reads DAGVTQSPTHLIKTRGQQVTLRCSPKSGHDTVSWYQQALGQGPQFIFQYYEEEERQRGNFPDRFSGHQFPNYSSELNVNALLLGDSALYLCASSRGTGFDTEAFFGQGTRLTVV.

V and J are TRBV6-5 and TRBJ2-7; no reliable D call. V lost 0 bases and J lost 2, with 8 bases in between. Per germline, CDR1 MNHEY and CDR2 SVGAGI. This CDR3 is built from 14 residues. The chain's CDR3 is CASSYSGGTYEQYF. Written as DNA, the CDR3 is TGTGCCAGCAGTTACTCCGGCGGAACCTACGAGCAGTACTTC.

This chain's CDR3 is CASTQGLAGGYNEQFF. The CDR3 bases are TGTGCCAGCACCCAGGGACTAGCGGGAGGTTACAATGAGCAGTTCTTC. The chain uses TRBV2 and TRBJ2-1, with TRBD2 identical over 15 bases. Per germline, CDR1 SNHLY and CDR2 FYNNEI. After removal of 7 bases from V and 4 bases from J, the junction contained 5 bases not matched to a gene. The CDR3 covers 16 residues.

The genes are TRBV19 and TRBJ1-1; 10 bases are shared with TRBD1. The CDR3 extends over 14 amino acids. CDR1 and CDR2 from the germline V gene are LNHDA and SQIVND (reference sequence). With V trimmed by 10 bases and J by 5 bases, 10 bases remained unmatched. CDR3 DNA sequence: TGTGCCACCCGGGACAGGGGAGGATGGACTGAAGCTTTCTTT. Translation gives CATRDRGGWTEAFF.

This chain connects TRBV9 to TRBJ1-3; D is unresolved. The germline gives CDR1 SGDLS, CDR2 YYNGEE. The CDR3 is made up of 16 amino acids. Deletions cut 4 bases from V and 2 bases from J, with 16 bases between. CDR3 DNA: TGTGCCAGCAGCCAAGGTGGGATGCAGGCTGGAAACACCATATATTTT. This codes for CASSQGGMQAGNTIYF.

This clone has only one observation. The genes are TRBV2 and TRBJ2-5; 8 nucleotides line up with TRBD2. Germline V gene sequence: CDR1 SNHLY, CDR2 FYNNEI. This CDR3 spans 15 amino acids. The V gene end was trimmed by 7 bases and the J gene end by 4 bases; junction bases not matched to a gene: 11. Here the CDR3 DNA reads TGTGCCAGCATCTTCCAGGCGGGGGGCGGAGAGACCCAGTACTTC. Protein sequence: CASIFQAGGGETQYF. Full variable domain (missing parts from reference TRBV2 and TRBJ2-5): EPEVTQTPSHQVTQMGQEVILRCVPISNHLYFYWYRQILGQKVEFLVSFYNNEISEKSEIFDDQFSVERPDGSNFTLKIRSTKLEDSAMYFCASIFQAGGGETQYFGPGTRLLVL.